These T cell receptor beta chains were read from a single sample in a study of T cell changes during pregnancy in multiple sclerosis. This table comes from immunoSEQ multiplex PCR, and its TCRdb copy is limited to in-frame clones, with some not included. The sample has 40,000 to 55,000 clones, approximately 92% seen once. The sample was peripheral blood. The receptors originated from a female donor with multiple sclerosis, enrolled in a pregnancy study. Both conserved end residues are part of each CDR3. Fields, in order: CDR3 protein, CDR3 DNA, clone size, V gene, J gene, D gene. The D gene is left open where the match is weak. For some rows the clone size is stated as once, few or many, or as a class when expanded; others skip it.

cdr3_aa: CASSPPGQDNEKLFF
cdr3_nt: TGTGCCAGCTCACCGCCGGGACAAGATAATGAAAAACTGTTTTTT
clone_size: NA
v_call: TRBV18
j_call: TRBJ1-4
d_call: NA

cdr3_aa: CASSIKGNTIYF
cdr3_nt: TGTGCCAGTAGTATCAAGGGAAACACCATATATTTT
clone_size: few
v_call: TRBV19
j_call: TRBJ1-3
d_call: NA

cdr3_aa: CASSPGRVGWYEQYF
cdr3_nt: TGTGCCAGCAGCCCCGGCAGGGTCGGTTGGTACGAGCAGTACTTC
clone_size: once
v_call: TRBV7-9
j_call: TRBJ2-7
d_call: NA

cdr3_aa: CASSIEGDLSGNTIYF
cdr3_nt: TGTGCCAGTAGTATAGAAGGGGACCTCTCTGGAAACACCATATATTTT
clone_size: once
v_call: TRBV19
j_call: TRBJ1-3
d_call: NA

cdr3_aa: CASSFSGGVNTEAFF
cdr3_nt: TGTGCCAGCAGCTTCTCAGGGGGGGTTAACACTGAAGCTTTCTTT
clone_size: NA
v_call: TRBV11-2
j_call: TRBJ1-1
d_call: TRBD1

cdr3_aa: CASSRGLAGQSSYEQYF
cdr3_nt: TGTGCCAGCAGCCGTGGACTAGCGGGACAGAGCTCCTACGAGCAGTACTTC
clone_size: NA
v_call: TRBV27
j_call: TRBJ2-7
d_call: TRBD2

cdr3_aa: CASSPEQGTYEQYF
cdr3_nt: TGTGCCAGCAGCCCTGAACAGGGAACCTACGAGCAGTACTTC
clone_size: NA
v_call: TRBV6-6
j_call: TRBJ2-7
d_call: NA

cdr3_aa: CASSLIQETNQPQHF
cdr3_nt: TGTGCCAGCAGCCTAATCCAGGAGACTAATCAGCCCCAGCATTTT
clone_size: NA
v_call: TRBV4-2
j_call: TRBJ1-5
d_call: NA

cdr3_aa: CASGVGNSYEQYF
cdr3_nt: TGTGCTAGTGGGGTGGGGAACTCCTACGAGCAGTACTTC
clone_size: once
v_call: TRBV12-5
j_call: TRBJ2-7
d_call: NA

cdr3_aa: CASTRDTRNNQPQHF
cdr3_nt: TGTGCCAGCACTCGGGACACCAGAAACAATCAGCCCCAGCATTTT
clone_size: NA
v_call: TRBV6-1
j_call: TRBJ1-5
d_call: NA

cdr3_aa: CASPIIAYEQYF
cdr3_nt: TGTGCCAGCCCTATCATAGCCTACGAGCAGTACTTC
clone_size: NA
v_call: TRBV27
j_call: TRBJ2-7
d_call: NA

cdr3_aa: CASRDRGDTDTQYF
cdr3_nt: TGTGCCAGCAGGGACAGGGGAGACACAGATACGCAGTATTTT
clone_size: NA
v_call: TRBV6-1
j_call: TRBJ2-3
d_call: TRBD1

cdr3_aa: CASSFAYTNEKLFF
cdr3_nt: TGTGCCAGCAGCTTCGCTTATACTAATGAAAAACTGTTTTTT
clone_size: NA
v_call: TRBV7-2
j_call: TRBJ1-4
d_call: NA

cdr3_aa: CASSRGRYEQYF
cdr3_nt: TGTGCCAGCTCCCGAGGGAGATACGAGCAGTACTTC
clone_size: NA
v_call: TRBV5-5
j_call: TRBJ2-7
d_call: NA

cdr3_aa: CASSEALFRTGGPGNTIYF
cdr3_nt: TGTGCCAGCAGTGAAGCCCTTTTCCGGACGGGGGGACCTGGAAACACCATATATTTT
clone_size: NA
v_call: TRBV6-1
j_call: TRBJ1-3
d_call: NA

cdr3_aa: CASSLTPLPSYEQYF
cdr3_nt: TGCGCCAGCAGCTTGACCCCTCTACCGTCTTACGAGCAGTACTTC
clone_size: NA
v_call: TRBV5-1
j_call: TRBJ2-7
d_call: NA

cdr3_aa: CASSRQADYTEAFF
cdr3_nt: TGTGCCAGCAGTCGACAGGCGGATTACACTGAAGCTTTCTTT
clone_size: NA
v_call: TRBV6-6
j_call: TRBJ1-1
d_call: NA

cdr3_aa: CASSVGHQNTGELFF
cdr3_nt: TGTGCCAGCAGTGTGGGACACCAGAACACCGGGGAGCTGTTTTTT
clone_size: NA
v_call: TRBV2
j_call: TRBJ2-2
d_call: NA

cdr3_aa: CASSPGEGLEKLFF
cdr3_nt: TGTGCCAGCTCCCCGGGCGAGGGGCTTGAAAAACTGTTTTTT
clone_size: NA
v_call: TRBV18
j_call: TRBJ1-4
d_call: NA

cdr3_aa: CASSSGYYEQYF
cdr3_nt: TGCGCCAGCAGCTCAGGTTACTACGAGCAGTACTTC
clone_size: NA
v_call: TRBV5-1
j_call: TRBJ2-7
d_call: NA

cdr3_aa: CASSSSTGNYGYTF
cdr3_nt: TGTGCCAGCAGCTCCTCGACGGGGAACTATGGCTACACCTTC
clone_size: NA
v_call: TRBV7-9
j_call: TRBJ1-2
d_call: NA

cdr3_aa: CATSRERASTDTQYF
cdr3_nt: TGTGCCACCAGCAGAGAAAGGGCTAGCACAGATACGCAGTATTTT
clone_size: NA
v_call: TRBV15
j_call: TRBJ2-3
d_call: NA

cdr3_aa: CAIGGNHRDRGSDTQYF
cdr3_nt: TGTGCCATCGGTGGGAACCACCGGGACAGGGGATCAGATACGCAGTATTTT
clone_size: NA
v_call: TRBV10-3
j_call: TRBJ2-3
d_call: TRBD1

cdr3_aa: CASSLEWSSYNEQFF
cdr3_nt: TGTGCCAGCAGCTTAGAGTGGAGCTCCTACAATGAGCAGTTCTTC
clone_size: NA
v_call: TRBV7-9
j_call: TRBJ2-1
d_call: NA

cdr3_aa: CASSDPSGSSHEQYF
cdr3_nt: TGTGCCAGCAGCGACCCTAGCGGGAGTAGCCACGAGCAGTACTTC
clone_size: NA
v_call: TRBV2
j_call: TRBJ2-7
d_call: TRBD2

cdr3_aa: CASSLAVQPETQYF
cdr3_nt: TGTGCCAGCAGCTTAGCAGTTCAGCCGGAGACCCAGTACTTC
clone_size: NA
v_call: TRBV7-9
j_call: TRBJ2-5
d_call: NA

cdr3_aa: CASSVSSGNSYEQYF
cdr3_nt: TGTGCCAGCAGTGTCTCTAGCGGGAACTCCTACGAGCAGTACTTC
clone_size: NA
v_call: TRBV6-1
j_call: TRBJ2-7
d_call: TRBD2

cdr3_aa: CASSEKPNTEAFF
cdr3_nt: TGTGCCAGCAGTGAGAAACCGAACACTGAAGCTTTCTTT
clone_size: once
v_call: TRBV6-4
j_call: TRBJ1-1
d_call: NA

cdr3_aa: CASSTTGEYEQYF
cdr3_nt: TGTGCCAGCAGCACCACTGGGGAATACGAGCAGTACTTC
clone_size: NA
v_call: TRBV7-3
j_call: TRBJ2-7
d_call: NA

cdr3_aa: CASPNMGGNTEAFF
cdr3_nt: TGTGCCAGCCCGAACATGGGAGGGAACACTGAAGCTTTCTTT
clone_size: NA
v_call: TRBV7-9
j_call: TRBJ1-1
d_call: NA

cdr3_aa: CASRSIPGAEAFF
cdr3_nt: TGTGCCAGCAGAAGCATCCCGGGGGCTGAAGCTTTCTTT
clone_size: NA
v_call: TRBV27
j_call: TRBJ1-1
d_call: NA

cdr3_aa: CASSRGQGADTQYF
cdr3_nt: TGTGCCAGCTCACGCGGACAGGGGGCAGATACGCAGTATTTT
clone_size: few
v_call: TRBV18
j_call: TRBJ2-3
d_call: TRBD1

cdr3_aa: CASSSRDRRSGANVLTF
cdr3_nt: TGCGCCAGCAGCTCCCGGGACAGACGCTCTGGGGCCAACGTCCTGACTTTC
clone_size: NA
v_call: TRBV5-1
j_call: TRBJ2-6
d_call: TRBD1

cdr3_aa: CASSFREGAPGAFF
cdr3_nt: TGTGCCAGCAGCTTCCGCGAGGGGGCCCCCGGAGCTTTCTTT
clone_size: NA
v_call: TRBV5-6
j_call: TRBJ1-1
d_call: TRBD1

cdr3_aa: CASIFGRSSYEQYF
cdr3_nt: TGTGCCAGCATTTTCGGACGGAGCTCCTACGAGCAGTACTTC
clone_size: NA
v_call: TRBV2
j_call: TRBJ2-7
d_call: NA

cdr3_aa: CASSVIAGGSTQYF
cdr3_nt: TGTGCCAGCAGTGTAATAGCGGGAGGGTCGACCCAGTACTTC
clone_size: NA
v_call: TRBV25-1
j_call: TRBJ2-5
d_call: TRBD2

cdr3_aa: CSVEEVVTGATQYF
cdr3_nt: TGCAGCGTTGAAGAGGTCGTGACAGGGGCAACGCAGTATTTT
clone_size: NA
v_call: TRBV29-1
j_call: TRBJ2-3
d_call: TRBD1

cdr3_aa: CASSLKGDQPQHF
cdr3_nt: TGTGCCAGCAGCTTGAAGGGGGATCAGCCCCAGCATTTT
clone_size: NA
v_call: TRBV7-9
j_call: TRBJ1-5
d_call: NA

cdr3_aa: CASSLMTSGRYQETQYF
cdr3_nt: TGTGCCAGCAGCTTGATGACTAGCGGGAGATACCAAGAGACCCAGTACTTC
clone_size: NA
v_call: TRBV7-2
j_call: TRBJ2-5
d_call: TRBD2

cdr3_aa: CASSLESNYNEQFF
cdr3_nt: TGCGCCAGCAGCTTGGAATCGAATTACAATGAGCAGTTCTTC
clone_size: NA
v_call: TRBV5-1
j_call: TRBJ2-1
d_call: NA

cdr3_aa: CASSPRGITIYF
cdr3_nt: TGTGCCAGCAGTCCCCGGGGGATCACCATATATTTT
clone_size: NA
v_call: TRBV28
j_call: TRBJ1-3
d_call: NA

cdr3_aa: CASRTTTGSVYGYTF
cdr3_nt: TGTGCCAGCAGGACAACGACCGGATCTGTCTATGGCTACACCTTC
clone_size: NA
v_call: TRBV2
j_call: TRBJ1-2
d_call: NA

cdr3_aa: CASSLRTRETQYF
cdr3_nt: TGTGCCAGCAGCTTAAGGACTAGAGAGACGCAGTATTTT
clone_size: NA
v_call: TRBV7-6
j_call: TRBJ2-3
d_call: TRBD2

cdr3_aa: CASSLELAEYGGLTDTQYF
cdr3_nt: TGCGCCAGCAGCTTGGAACTAGCGGAGTATGGGGGACTAACAGATACGCAGTATTTT
clone_size: NA
v_call: TRBV5-1
j_call: TRBJ2-3
d_call: TRBD2

cdr3_aa: CASSLNSMNTEAFF
cdr3_nt: TGTGCCAGCAGCTTGAACAGCATGAACACTGAAGCTTTCTTT
clone_size: NA
v_call: TRBV5-4
j_call: TRBJ1-1
d_call: NA

cdr3_aa: CASLSGSSYNEQFF
cdr3_nt: TGTGCCAGTCTAAGCGGGAGCTCCTACAATGAGCAGTTCTTC
clone_size: NA
v_call: TRBV19
j_call: TRBJ2-1
d_call: TRBD2

cdr3_aa: CASSVAPVNTEAFF
cdr3_nt: TGTGCCAGCAGCGTAGCTCCGGTGAACACTGAAGCTTTCTTT
clone_size: NA
v_call: TRBV9
j_call: TRBJ1-1
d_call: NA

cdr3_aa: CASSYEETQYF
cdr3_nt: TGTGCCAGCAGCTACGAAGAGACCCAGTACTTC
clone_size: NA
v_call: TRBV5-6
j_call: TRBJ2-5
d_call: NA

cdr3_aa: CASSYGGHNEQFF
cdr3_nt: TGTGCCAGCAGTTATGGCGGACACAATGAGCAGTTCTTC
clone_size: NA
v_call: TRBV6-5
j_call: TRBJ2-1
d_call: NA

cdr3_aa: CASSIDRRRGEQFF
cdr3_nt: TGTGCCAGTAGTATAGATCGGAGAAGGGGTGAGCAGTTCTTC
clone_size: NA
v_call: TRBV19
j_call: TRBJ2-1
d_call: NA

cdr3_aa: CASSLLNTGELFF
cdr3_nt: TGTGCCAGCAGCCTCCTAAACACCGGGGAGCTGTTTTTT
clone_size: NA
v_call: TRBV14
j_call: TRBJ2-2
d_call: NA

cdr3_aa: CAWSGTSREGETQYF
cdr3_nt: TGTGCCTGGAGTGGAACTAGCAGGGAAGGGGAGACCCAGTACTTC
clone_size: NA
v_call: TRBV30
j_call: TRBJ2-5
d_call: NA

cdr3_aa: CASSVPSRDRVNTEAFF
cdr3_nt: TGTGCCAGCAGCGTACCCTCAAGAGACAGGGTCAACACTGAAGCTTTCTTT
clone_size: NA
v_call: TRBV9
j_call: TRBJ1-1
d_call: TRBD1

cdr3_aa: CASSLVRGNEKLFF
cdr3_nt: TGTGCCAGCAGCTTAGTAAGAGGAAATGAAAAACTGTTTTTT
clone_size: NA
v_call: TRBV7-9
j_call: TRBJ1-4
d_call: NA

cdr3_aa: CASSAGGNTEAFF
cdr3_nt: TGTGCCAGCAGCGCGGGAGGAAACACTGAAGCTTTCTTT
clone_size: once
v_call: TRBV9
j_call: TRBJ1-1
d_call: NA

cdr3_aa: CASSVTVNTEAFF
cdr3_nt: TGCGCCAGCAGCGTAACAGTGAACACTGAAGCTTTCTTT
clone_size: NA
v_call: TRBV4-3
j_call: TRBJ1-1
d_call: NA

cdr3_aa: CASSPLVGYTF
cdr3_nt: TGTGCCAGCAGCCCACTTGTGGGCTACACCTTC
clone_size: few
v_call: TRBV7-9
j_call: TRBJ1-2
d_call: NA

cdr3_aa: CASSLVSGPYNEQFF
cdr3_nt: TGTGCCAGCAGCTTAGTTAGTGGCCCCTACAATGAGCAGTTCTTC
clone_size: NA
v_call: TRBV11-3
j_call: TRBJ2-1
d_call: NA

cdr3_aa: CASSSRQGTYEQYF
cdr3_nt: TGCGCCAGCAGCTCTCGACAGGGAACCTACGAGCAGTACTTC
clone_size: NA
v_call: TRBV5-1
j_call: TRBJ2-7
d_call: TRBD1